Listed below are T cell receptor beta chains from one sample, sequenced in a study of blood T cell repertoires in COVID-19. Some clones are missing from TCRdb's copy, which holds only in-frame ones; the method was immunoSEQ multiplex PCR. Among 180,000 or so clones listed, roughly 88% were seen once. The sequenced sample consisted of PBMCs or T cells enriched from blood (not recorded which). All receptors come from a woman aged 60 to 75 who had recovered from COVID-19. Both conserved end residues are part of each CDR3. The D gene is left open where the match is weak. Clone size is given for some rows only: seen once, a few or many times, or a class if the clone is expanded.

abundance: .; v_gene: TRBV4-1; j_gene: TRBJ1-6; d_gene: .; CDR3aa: CASSQEVGQNNSPLHF; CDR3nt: TGCGCCAGCAGCCAAGAGGTGGGGCAGAATAATTCACCCCTCCACTTT
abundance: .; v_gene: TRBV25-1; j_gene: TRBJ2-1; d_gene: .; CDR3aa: CASTSGGEQFF; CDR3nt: TGTGCCAGCACCTCTGGGGGGGAGCAGTTCTTC
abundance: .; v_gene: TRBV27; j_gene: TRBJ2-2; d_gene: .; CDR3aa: CASSFPGGVRTGELFF; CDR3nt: TGTGCCAGCAGTTTTCCGGGCGGGGTTAGAACCGGGGAGCTGTTTTTT
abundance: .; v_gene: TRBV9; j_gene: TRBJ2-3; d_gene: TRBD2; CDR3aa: CASREKLSSGRTTSTDTQYF; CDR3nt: TGTGCCAGCAGGGAAAAACTTTCTAGCGGGAGGACCACTAGCACAGATACGCAGTATTTT
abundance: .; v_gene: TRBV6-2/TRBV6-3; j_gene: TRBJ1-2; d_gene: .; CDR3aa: CASSPDYGYTF; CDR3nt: TGTGCCAGCAGCCCGGACTACGGCTACACCTTC
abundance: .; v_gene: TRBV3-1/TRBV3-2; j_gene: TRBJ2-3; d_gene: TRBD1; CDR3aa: CASSQRGETGGQGDTQYF; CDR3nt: TGTGCCAGCAGCCAAAGGGGTGAGACAGGGGGCCAGGGGGATACGCAGTATTTT
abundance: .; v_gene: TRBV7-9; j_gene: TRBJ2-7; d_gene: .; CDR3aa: CASSSNPASSYEQYF; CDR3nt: TGTGCCAGCAGCTCAAACCCCGCCAGCTCCTACGAGCAGTACTTC
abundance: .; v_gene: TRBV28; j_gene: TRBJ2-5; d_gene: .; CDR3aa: CASSRRGTTEETQYF; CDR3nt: TGTGCCAGCTCCCGGCGGGGCACCACCGAAGAGACCCAGTACTTC
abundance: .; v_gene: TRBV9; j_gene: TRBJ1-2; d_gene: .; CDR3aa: CASSVGRQNGYTF; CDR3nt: TGTGCCAGCAGCGTAGGGCGACAGAATGGCTACACCTTC
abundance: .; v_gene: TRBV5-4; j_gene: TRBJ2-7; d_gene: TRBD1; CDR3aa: CASSLGQGAYEQYF; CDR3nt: TGTGCCAGCAGCTTGGGACAGGGGGCCTACGAGCAGTACTTC
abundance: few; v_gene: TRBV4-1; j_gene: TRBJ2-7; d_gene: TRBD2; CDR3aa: CASSFGRLAGDEQYF; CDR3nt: TGCGCCAGCAGCTTCGGGAGACTAGCGGGGGATGAGCAGTACTTC
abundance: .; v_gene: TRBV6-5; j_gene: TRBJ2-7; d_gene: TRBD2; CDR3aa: CASTSGGNSYEQYF; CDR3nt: TGTGCCAGCACGAGCGGGGGGAACTCCTACGAGCAGTACTTC
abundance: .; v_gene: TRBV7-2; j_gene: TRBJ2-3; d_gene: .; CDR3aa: CASSPPGLRDTQYF; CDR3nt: TGTGCCAGCAGCCCACCGGGACTCCGAGATACGCAGTATTTT
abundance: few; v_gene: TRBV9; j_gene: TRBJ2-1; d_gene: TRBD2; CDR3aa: CASSVRLAGYNEQFF; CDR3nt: TGTGCCAGCAGCGTTAGACTAGCGGGGTACAATGAGCAGTTCTTC
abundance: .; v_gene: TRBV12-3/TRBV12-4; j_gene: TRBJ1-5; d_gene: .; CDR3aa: CASSPNNQPQHF; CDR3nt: TGTGCCAGCAGTCCAAACAATCAGCCCCAGCATTTT
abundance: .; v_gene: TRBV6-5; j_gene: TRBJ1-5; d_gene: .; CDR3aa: CASREGNGNNQPQHF; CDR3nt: TGTGCCAGCAGGGAGGGGAATGGCAATAATCAGCCCCAGCATTTT
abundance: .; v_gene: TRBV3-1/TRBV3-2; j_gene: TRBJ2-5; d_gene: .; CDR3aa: CASSQAGTFQETQYF; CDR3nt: TGTGCCAGCAGCCAGGCTGGGACTTTTCAAGAGACCCAGTACTTC
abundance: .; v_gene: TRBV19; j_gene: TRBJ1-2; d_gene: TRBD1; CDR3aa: CASSIGQGYGYTF; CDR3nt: TGTGCCAGTAGTATCGGACAGGGGTATGGCTACACCTTC
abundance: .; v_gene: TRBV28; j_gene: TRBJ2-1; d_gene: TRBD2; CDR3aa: CASSSGLAWEKDSSYNEQFF; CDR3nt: TGTGCCAGCAGTTCGGGACTAGCCTGGGAGAAAGATAGCTCCTACAATGAGCAGTTCTTC
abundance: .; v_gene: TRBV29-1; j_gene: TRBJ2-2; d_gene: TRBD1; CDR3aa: CSVEDDRETGELFF; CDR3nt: TGCAGCGTTGAGGATGACAGGGAAACCGGGGAGCTGTTTTTT
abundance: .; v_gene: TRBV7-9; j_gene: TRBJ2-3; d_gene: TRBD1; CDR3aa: CASSFRDRGDTQYF; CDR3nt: TGTGCCAGCAGCTTTCGAGACAGGGGTGATACGCAGTATTTT
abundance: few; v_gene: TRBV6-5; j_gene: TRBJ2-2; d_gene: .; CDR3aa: CASRSPGFGELFF; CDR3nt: TGTGCCAGCAGATCACCAGGGTTCGGGGAGCTGTTTTTT
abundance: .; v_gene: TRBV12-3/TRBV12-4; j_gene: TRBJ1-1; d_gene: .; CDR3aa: CASSLQAITEAFF; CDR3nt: TGTGCCAGCAGTTTACAGGCAATCACTGAAGCTTTCTTT
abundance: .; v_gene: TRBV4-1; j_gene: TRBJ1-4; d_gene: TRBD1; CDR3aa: CASSQTPTGGDEKLFF; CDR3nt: TGCGCCAGCAGCCAAACCCCGACAGGGGGTGATGAAAAACTGTTTTTT
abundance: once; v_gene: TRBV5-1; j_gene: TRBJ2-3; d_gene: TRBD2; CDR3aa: CASSLVAGSTDTQYF; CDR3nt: TGCGCCAGCAGCTTAGTAGCGGGGAGCACAGATACGCAGTATTTT
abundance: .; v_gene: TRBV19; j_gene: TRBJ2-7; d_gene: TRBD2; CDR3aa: CASSMELAGVHEQYF; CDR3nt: TGTGCCAGTAGTATGGAACTAGCGGGGGTCCACGAGCAGTACTTC
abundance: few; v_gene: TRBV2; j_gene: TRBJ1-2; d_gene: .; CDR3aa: CASTVQGLIYGYTF; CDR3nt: TGTGCCAGCACCGTACAGGGCTTAATTTATGGCTACACCTTC
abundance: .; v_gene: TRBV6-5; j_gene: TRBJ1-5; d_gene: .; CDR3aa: CASTRRGLSNQPQHF; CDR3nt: TGTGCCAGCACCCGAAGGGGGTTGAGCAATCAGCCCCAGCATTTT
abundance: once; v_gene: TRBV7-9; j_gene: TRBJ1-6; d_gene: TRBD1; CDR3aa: CASSKSGTGKNSPLHF; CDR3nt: TGTGCCAGCAGCAAGTCCGGGACAGGGAAGAATTCACCCCTCCACTTT
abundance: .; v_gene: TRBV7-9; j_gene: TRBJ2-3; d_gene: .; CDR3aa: CASRSPFGGSTDTQYF; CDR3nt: TGTGCCAGCAGGTCACCCTTCGGCGGGAGCACAGATACGCAGTATTTT
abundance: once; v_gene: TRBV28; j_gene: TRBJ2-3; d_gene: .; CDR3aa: CASSSGGISQYF; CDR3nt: TGTGCCAGCAGTTCTGGGGGGATTTCGCAGTATTTT
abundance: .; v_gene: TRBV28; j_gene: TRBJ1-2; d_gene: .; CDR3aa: CASSHQLRGYGYTF; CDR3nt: TGTGCCAGCAGTCACCAACTGAGAGGCTATGGCTACACCTTC
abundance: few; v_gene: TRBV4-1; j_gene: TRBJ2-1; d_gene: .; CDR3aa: CASSHSPLRRSSYNEQFF; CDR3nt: TGCGCCAGCAGCCACTCCCCCCTGCGACGGAGCTCCTACAATGAGCAGTTCTTC
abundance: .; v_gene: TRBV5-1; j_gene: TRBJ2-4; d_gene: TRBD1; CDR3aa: CASSGYRGYGKNIQYF; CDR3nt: TGCGCCAGCAGCGGATACAGGGGTTATGGCAAAAACATTCAGTACTTC
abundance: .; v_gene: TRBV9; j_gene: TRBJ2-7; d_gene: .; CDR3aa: CASSGLQGYEQYF; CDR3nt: TGTGCCAGCAGCGGACTACAGGGTTACGAGCAGTACTTC
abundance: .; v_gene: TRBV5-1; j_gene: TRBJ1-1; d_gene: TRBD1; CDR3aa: CASSLGSQGEAFF; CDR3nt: TGCGCCAGCAGCTTGGGTTCACAGGGGGAAGCTTTCTTT
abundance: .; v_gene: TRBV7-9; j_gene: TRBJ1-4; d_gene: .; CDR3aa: CASSLLRGNEKLFF; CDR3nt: TGTGCCAGCAGCTTGTTACGAGGGAATGAAAAACTGTTTTTT
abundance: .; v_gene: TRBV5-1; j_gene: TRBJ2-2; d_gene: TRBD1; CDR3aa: CASKTGSRANTGELFF; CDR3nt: TGCGCCAGCAAGACAGGGAGTCGGGCGAACACCGGGGAGCTGTTTTTT
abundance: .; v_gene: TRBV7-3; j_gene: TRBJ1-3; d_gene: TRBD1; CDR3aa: CASSLTRGPGNTIYF; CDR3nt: TGTGCCAGCAGCTTAACCAGGGGGCCTGGAAACACCATATATTTT
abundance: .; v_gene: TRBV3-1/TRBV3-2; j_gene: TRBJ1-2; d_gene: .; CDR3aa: CASRLTARAGYTF; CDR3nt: TGTGCCAGCAGATTAACCGCGCGCGCGGGCTACACCTTC
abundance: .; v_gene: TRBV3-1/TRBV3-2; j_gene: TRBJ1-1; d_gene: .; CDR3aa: CASSLTGSRTEAFF; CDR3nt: TGTGCCAGCAGCCTCACAGGGTCTCGCACTGAAGCTTTCTTT
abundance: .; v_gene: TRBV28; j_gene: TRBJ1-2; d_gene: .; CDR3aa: CASSLDAGRRGYTF; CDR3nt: TGTGCCAGCAGTTTGGATGCAGGGCGGCGTGGCTACACCTTC
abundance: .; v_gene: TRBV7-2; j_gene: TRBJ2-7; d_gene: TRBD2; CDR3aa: CASSLPLAGSYEQYF; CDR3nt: TGTGCCAGCAGCTTACCCCTAGCGGGGTCCTACGAGCAGTACTTC
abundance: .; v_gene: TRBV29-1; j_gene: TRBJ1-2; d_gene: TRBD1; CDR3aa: CSAGTAYGYTF; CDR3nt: TGCAGCGCTGGGACAGCCTATGGCTACACCTTC
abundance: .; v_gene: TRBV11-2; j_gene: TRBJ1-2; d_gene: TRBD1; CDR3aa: CASSKDRAYGYTF; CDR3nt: TGTGCCAGCAGCAAAGACAGGGCCTATGGCTACACCTTC
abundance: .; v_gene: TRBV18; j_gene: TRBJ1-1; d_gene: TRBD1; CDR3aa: CASSPLTGMNTEAFF; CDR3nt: TGTGCCAGCTCACCGCTGACAGGGATGAACACTGAAGCTTTCTTT
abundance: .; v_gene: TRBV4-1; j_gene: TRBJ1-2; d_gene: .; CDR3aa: CASSQDSGGYTF; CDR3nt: TGCGCCAGCAGCCAAGACTCGGGTGGCTACACCTTC
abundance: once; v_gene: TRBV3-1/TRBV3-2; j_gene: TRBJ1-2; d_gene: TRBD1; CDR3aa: CASSPRTGSYGYTF; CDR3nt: TGTGCCAGCAGCCCACGGACAGGATCCTATGGCTACACCTTC
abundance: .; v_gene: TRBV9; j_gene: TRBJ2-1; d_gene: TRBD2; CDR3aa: CASTGGGVSNEQFF; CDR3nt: TGTGCCAGCACCGGCGGGGGGGTAAGCAATGAGCAGTTCTTC
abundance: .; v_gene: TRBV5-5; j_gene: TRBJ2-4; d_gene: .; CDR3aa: CASSLAWGRPAKNIQYF; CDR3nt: TGTGCCAGCAGCTTGGCCTGGGGCAGGCCGGCCAAAAACATTCAGTACTTC
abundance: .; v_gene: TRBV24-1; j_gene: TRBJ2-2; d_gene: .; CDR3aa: CATSDPTNTGELFF; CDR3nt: TGTGCCACCAGTGATCCAACGAACACCGGGGAGCTGTTTTTT
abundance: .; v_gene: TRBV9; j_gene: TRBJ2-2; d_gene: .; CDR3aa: CASSVDSTGELFF; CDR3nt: TGTGCCAGCAGCGTAGACAGCACCGGGGAGCTGTTTTTT
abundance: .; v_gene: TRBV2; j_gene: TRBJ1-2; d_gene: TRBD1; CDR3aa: CASSETGQGATRGGYTF; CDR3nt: TGTGCCAGCAGTGAAACGGGACAGGGGGCAACGAGGGGAGGCTACACCTTC
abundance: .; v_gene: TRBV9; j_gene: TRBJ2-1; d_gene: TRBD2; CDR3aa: CASSVSGKEVNEQFF; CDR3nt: TGTGCCAGCAGCGTTAGCGGGAAGGAGGTCAATGAGCAGTTCTTC
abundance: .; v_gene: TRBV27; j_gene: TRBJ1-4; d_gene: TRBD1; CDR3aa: CASSLDRGAEKLFF; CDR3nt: TGTGCCAGCAGTTTGGACAGGGGAGCTGAAAAACTGTTTTTT